The clone carrying this T cell receptor beta chain was counted ten times or more. The TCR beta CDR3 regions underwent amplification from RNA transcripts. RT-PCR with HTBI primers came first, then second-round multiplex PCR. Each CDR3 protein gets one entry after TCRdb re-called the multiplex PCR reads with MiXCR. The sample includes over 150,000 distinct CDR3 sequences, about 40% of them seen just once. These data are taken from a study of Graves' ophthalmopathy and Graves' hyperthyroidism. Sequences were obtained from peripheral blood. The receptor was derived from a woman between 40 and 55 years old with Graves' ophthalmopathy.

The CDR3 is CASSQDPKNTEAFF. The CDR3 DNA reads as TGTGCCAGCAGCCAAGACCCAAAGAACACTGAAGCTTTCTTT. The chain recombines TRBV3-1 with TRBJ1-1; D uncertain. Germline loops: CDR1 LGHDT, CDR2 YNNKEL (reference sequence). The CDR3 length is 14 residues. V lost 0 bases to trimming and J lost 1 base, with 6 bases between them.